The table lists the clone carrying this TCR beta chain with a few counts. The sample is drawn from a study of cytomegalovirus exposure and HLA in healthy donors. The study ran its PCR with 60 Vbeta and 13 Jbeta primers. Assay used: immunoSEQ multiplex PCR; TCRdb lists only in-frame clones, some missing. The top ten hold roughly 5.5% of the sample, which has approximately 220,000 clones, 82% seen once. This CDR3 is 13 amino acids long. The germline V gene encodes CDR1 MNHEY and CDR2 SVGAGI. Unmatched junction bases numbered 5, after V lost 6 bases and J lost 9 bases. The source material was PBMCs. The TCR comes from a man in his forties in good health and CMV-seropositive. V gene TRBV6-5 combines with J gene TRBJ2-2, with TRBD2 identical over 9 bases. In nucleotides, the CDR3 is TGTGCCAGCAGAACTAGCGGGTACAGGGAGCTGTTTTTT. It codes for CASRTSGYRELFF.